This TCR beta chain was captured by sequencing in a study of T cells after posttransplantation cyclophosphamide. Findings and limits, study-wide: Later blood repertoires were often dominated by clones from the donor CD8+ memory compartment.

On the day of bone marrow donation, the related graft donor provided peripheral blood. This clone occurred many times. Its antigen is as yet unknown. Clones were read by immunoSEQ multiplex PCR, and TCRdb kept only the in-frame ones, dropping some. The sample holds approximately 41,000 clones, and no clone turns up only once. Sequencing was done on a sample of PBMCs. The receptor was isolated from a man aged 50 or older in good health, CMV-negative, and a related stem cell transplant donor.

The CDR3 nucleotides read TGCAGCGTTGACCATAGCGCCAGCTCCTACAATGAGCAGTTCTTC. Translating it yields CSVDHSASSYNEQFF. The chain links TRBV29-1 to TRBJ2-1; perhaps TRBD2 as D (5 bases). The length of the CDR3 is 15 residues. V was trimmed by 3 bases and J by 0 bases, leaving 12 bases between them. The germline CDR1 and CDR2 sequences are SQVTM and ANQGSEA.